Detailed here is one T cell receptor beta chain. The specificity of this receptor is unknown. No much larger clonotype is one base removed from it; base qualities were not supplied. The data were taken from a study of OX40 agonist ivuxolimab in advanced cancers. Broadly, across the study: Ivuxolimab was an agonistic, fully human IgG2 monoclonal antibody directed against OX40 (CD134), a costimulatory receptor. Intravenous ivuxolimab was administered to patients every 2 weeks at six dose levels: 0.01, 0.1, 0.3, 1.5, 3 and 10 mg/kg. Of the 50 to 55 dose-escalation patients, hepatocellular carcinoma was present in approximately 20, melanoma in some 15, renal cell carcinoma in 9 and head and neck cancer in 9. In the dose-escalation cohort, 75% to 90% of patients were male, and the mean age was 60 years with a range of roughly 23 to 90. Prior anti-PD-1, anti-PD-L1 or anti-CTLA-4 therapy was permitted, and about 40% of dose-escalation patients had received checkpoint inhibitors. Partial responses occurred in three dose-escalation patients, of whom one had hepatocellular carcinoma and two had cutaneous melanoma. The purpose of peripheral TCRbeta sequencing was to test whether ivuxolimab changed TCR sequence diversity and led to clonal T-cell expansion. The paper covers the monotherapy dose-escalation part of the phase I ivuxolimab trial, which included N ≈ 50 patients. General findings and caveats noted by the study authors: At doses of 0.1 to 3.0 mg/kg, clonal expansion of both CD4+ and CD8+ T cells in blood was seen between baseline and week 6. The antigen specificity of the clonally expanded peripheral T cells was not determined. After ivuxolimab, CD8+ T cells had more expanded clones than CD4+ T cells on average. Low levels of normalized T-cell clonal expansion were also seen in some patients who did not respond. Partial responders in the 0.1-3.0 mg/kg groups had among the lowest normalized peripheral clonal expansion, especially among CD8+ T cells.

CDR1 and CDR2 (MGHRA, YSYEKL) derive from the germline V gene. Including cysteine and phenylalanine, the CDR3 has 12 amino acids. The read is trimmed to its CDR3 DNA, 36 bases read in frame from base 1. The trim is 0 bases for V and 4 bases for J, with a gap of 1 base between the germline ends. Genomic DNA was extracted from sorted cells for sequencing of the TCRbeta CDR3 region. The immunoSEQ Assay was used to sequence the TCRbeta CDR3 regions. TCRdb obtained this table from immuneACCESS and retained in-frame rearrangements with V and J assigned. These tables miss some clones; where compared with another copy, unresolved V genes account for less than half of the shortfall, and the remainder is unexplained. The table for this sample lists about 69,000 clones; about nine tenths of them were counted only once. The biggest ten clones account for about 0.29% of the sample. The trial excluded patients who had a history of autoimmune disease or who were on systemic immunosuppression. Peripheral blood for TCR sequencing was collected from all dose cohorts at baseline, on cycle 4 day 1, and on cycle 7 day 1. The samples were drawn from a first-in-human, open-label, multicenter phase I dose-escalation trial of ivuxolimab. Adults with locally advanced or metastatic melanoma, renal cell carcinoma, hepatocellular carcinoma or head and neck squamous cell carcinoma were enrolled in the trial. Before TCR sequencing, CD4+ T cells and CD8+ T cells from peripheral blood were sorted into separate populations.

The sequence joins TRBV4-1 to TRBJ1-5; no D gene is confidently identified. The receptor comes from an adult with an advanced solid tumor such as melanoma, head and neck, liver or kidney cancer. The sequencing used CD4+ or CD8+ T cells sorted from blood, collected in a trial of the OX40 agonist ivuxolimab. CDR3 reads: CASSQENQPQHF. The base sequence is TGCGCCAGCAGCCAAGAGAATCAGCCCCAGCATTTT.